These T cell receptor beta chains were read from a single sample in a study of T cells in Graves' hyperthyroidism and ophthalmopathy. TCRdb reprocessed the multiplex PCR reads via MiXCR and lists one record per CDR3 protein. In the table there are under 450,000 distinct CDR3 sequences, roughly 17% of which are singletons. Input material: blood. All receptors derive from a woman aged 25 to 39 with Graves' hyperthyroidism that later progressed to Graves' ophthalmopathy. CDR3s include the opening cysteine and the closing phenylalanine or tryptophan. A D gene is named only where the DNA matches it firmly. Some rows mark clone size as missing; the rest say once, few, many or name a class of expanded clone.

d_call | j_call | v_call | clone_size | cdr3_nt | cdr3_aa
- | TRBJ2-1 | TRBV28 | many | TGTGCCAGCAGTTCGGGCGATGAGCAGTTCTTC | CASSSGDEQFF
- | TRBJ1-4 | TRBV7-2 | few | TGTGCCAGCAGCTTTGGAGGAGGGATTAATGAAAAACTGTTTTTT | CASSFGGGINEKLFF
TRBD1 | TRBJ1-5 | TRBV2 | many | TGTGCCAGCAGTGAAGTTGACAGGGCCGGGCCCCAGCATTTT | CASSEVDRAGPQHF
- | TRBJ1-1 | TRBV10-3 | few | TGTGCCATCAGTGTACGAACAGGGAGGGACACTGAAGCTTTCTTT | CAISVRTGRDTEAFF
- | TRBJ2-5 | TRBV7-9 | few | TGTGCCAGCGGCCTAGTAGGGGACTTGATCTTCCAAGAGACCCAGTACTTC | CASGLVGDLIFQETQYF
- | TRBJ2-1 | TRBV11-2 | - | TGTGCCAGCAGCTTAAAGGACGGGGCGTACGGCTCCTACAATGAGCAGTTCTTC | CASSLKDGAYGSYNEQFF
- | TRBJ1-2 | TRBV5-1 | many | TGCGCCAGCAGCTTGGAGGCAGGGAGCGGTGGCTACACCTTC | CASSLEAGSGGYTF
- | TRBJ2-3 | TRBV6-5 | - | TGTGCCAGCAGTTATTTTAACACAGATACGCAGTATTTT | CASSYFNTDTQYF
TRBD2 | TRBJ2-1 | TRBV29-1 | - | TGCAGCGCCAGGGAGGGATTGGACTACAATGAGCAGTTCTTC | CSAREGLDYNEQFF
- | TRBJ1-2 | TRBV27 | few | TGTGCCAGCAGTTTAAAAGGGGGAGGCTATGGCTACACCTTC | CASSLKGGGYGYTF
TRBD1 | TRBJ1-4 | TRBV9 | many | TGTGCCAGCAGCGTCGAGGACAGGGAGGGAGAAAAACTGTTTTTT | CASSVEDREGEKLFF
- | TRBJ1-5 | TRBV7-9 | few | TGTGCCAGCAGCTCCTGGAACGAAGTTCAGCCCCAGCATTTT | CASSSWNEVQPQHF
- | TRBJ1-5 | TRBV27 | many | TGTGCCAGCAGTTTTGGGGTTGGCAATCAGCCCCAGCATTTT | CASSFGVGNQPQHF
- | TRBJ2-1 | TRBV7-6 | few | TGTGCCAGCAGCCCAGACGGGCAATCCTACAATGAGCAGTTCTTC | CASSPDGQSYNEQFF
TRBD2 | TRBJ2-7 | TRBV5-1 | few | TGCGCCAGCAGCGTCGAGACTCCGGGACTAGCGATATCCTACGAGCAGTACTTC | CASSVETPGLAISYEQYF
- | TRBJ1-4 | TRBV3-1 | few | TGTGCCAGCAGCCTGCTTCAGGTTGCGGGTAATGAAAAACTGTTTTTT | CASSLLQVAGNEKLFF
- | TRBJ1-1 | TRBV6-2/TRBV6-3 | once | TGTACCAGCACCAATCTCCGGGGGGACCACACTAAAGCTTTCTTT | CTSTNLRGDHTKAFF
- | TRBJ2-4 | TRBV29-1 | many | TGCAGCGTTGAAGATGACGATCTAGCCAAAAACATTCAGTACTTC | CSVEDDDLAKNIQYF
- | TRBJ2-7 | TRBV6-2/TRBV6-3 | many | TGTGCCAGCAGTTACTCGAAGGGTACGTCCTACGAGCAGTACTTC | CASSYSKGTSYEQYF
TRBD2 | TRBJ2-1 | TRBV11-2 | many | TGTGCCAGCAGCCGAACGACTAGCGGATCTTACAATGAGCAGTTCTTC | CASSRTTSGSYNEQFF
TRBD2 | TRBJ2-7 | TRBV6-5 | once | TGTGCCAGCAGTTACCTAGCGGGAGGGAGCGACGAGCAGTACTTC | CASSYLAGGSDEQYF
- | TRBJ2-3 | TRBV11-1 | many | TGTGCCAGCAGCCCTCGCTTTGATACGCAGTATTTT | CASSPRFDTQYF
TRBD1 | TRBJ1-2 | TRBV5-1 | many | TGCGCCAGCAGCTCGGGACAGGGTGTCTATGGCTACACCTTC | CASSSGQGVYGYTF
TRBD1 | TRBJ2-2 | TRBV2 | many | TGTGCCAGCAGCCTGGGACAGGGAACCGGGGAGCTGTTTTTT | CASSLGQGTGELFF
- | TRBJ1-5 | TRBV28 | few | TGTGCCAGCAGTTTAATAAGAAGTCAGCCCCAGCATTTT | CASSLIRSQPQHF
- | TRBJ2-3 | TRBV6-5 | many | TGTGCCAGCAGTTATACGGGAGACGGCACAGATACGCAGTATTTT | CASSYTGDGTDTQYF
- | TRBJ1-2 | TRBV11-2 | many | TGTGCCAGCAGCCCCCGTGGGGGGAGTTCAGACTATGGCTACACCTTC | CASSPRGGSSDYGYTF
- | TRBJ1-6 | TRBV25-1 | once | TGTGCCAGCAGGGGCCTTATGGCCCTCCACTTT | CASRGLMALHF
- | TRBJ2-1 | TRBV5-6 | many | TGTGCCAGCAGCGTTGGGGAGTACTCCTACAATGAGCAGTTCTTC | CASSVGEYSYNEQFF
- | TRBJ1-6 | TRBV19 | - | TGTGCCAGTAGTATGGAGGGCACCCTCTATAATTCACCCCTCCACTTT | CASSMEGTLYNSPLHF
- | TRBJ2-5 | TRBV6-1 | many | TGTGCCAGCAGGAAGGGCGAGACCCAGTACTTC | CASRKGETQYF
- | TRBJ2-7 | TRBV3-1 | many | TGTGCCAGCAGCCGCTCCTACGAGCAGTACTTC | CASSRSYEQYF
- | TRBJ1-1 | TRBV28 | many | TGTGCCAGCAGTTTCCGGGGTTCAAACACTGAAGCTTTCTTT | CASSFRGSNTEAFF
- | TRBJ2-3 | TRBV29-1 | many | TGCAGCGTTGAGGGGCTAACAGATACGCAGTATTTT | CSVEGLTDTQYF
TRBD2 | TRBJ2-3 | TRBV6-1 | many | TGTGCCAGCAGGGATCTAGCGGGAGGAGATACGCAGTATTTT | CASRDLAGGDTQYF
- | TRBJ2-2 | TRBV5-1 | many | TGCGCCAGCAGCTTGGACGTTGGGGGCACCGGGGAGCTGTTTTTT | CASSLDVGGTGELFF
- | TRBJ2-2 | TRBV19 | many | TGTGCCAGTAGTATAGGTGGCGACGGGGAGCTGTTTTTT | CASSIGGDGELFF
TRBD2 | TRBJ2-3 | TRBV12-3/TRBV12-4 | - | TGTGCCAGCAGTTCCGAGCTGGTACTAGCGGGAGTAGCAGATACGCAGTATTTT | CASSSELVLAGVADTQYF
- | TRBJ1-1 | TRBV10-3 | many | TGTGCCATCATGGGCTCCGGGCGGACTGAAGCTTTCTTT | CAIMGSGRTEAFF
- | TRBJ1-2 | TRBV6-5 | few | TGTGCCAGCAGTTACAATACGGGGAACCATGGCTACACCTTC | CASSYNTGNHGYTF
TRBD2 | TRBJ2-1 | TRBV24-1 | many | TGTGCCACCAGTGCCCCCCCAAGCGGGGAGGGATTCAATGAGCAGTTCTTC | CATSAPPSGEGFNEQFF
- | TRBJ1-2 | TRBV7-9 | - | TGTGCCAGCAGTCACGGGAACACCTATGGCTACACCTTC | CASSHGNTYGYTF
- | TRBJ1-1 | TRBV19 | - | TGTGCCAGTCCTCCCGGGGTGGGACCCTTGAACACTGAAGCTTTCTTT | CASPPGVGPLNTEAFF
- | TRBJ1-2 | TRBV29-1 | - | TGCAGCGTTGTTGGCGAACAGACCTATGGCTACACCTTC | CSVVGEQTYGYTF